Listed here are 19 T cell receptor beta chains from one sample, sequenced in a study of shared clonotypes between healthy human individuals. The naive CD8 subset, CD45RO-negative cells positively selected for CCR7, excluded terminally differentiated effector memory CD45RA+ cells. Using immunoSEQ multiplex PCR, the repertoire was profiled, and TCRdb retains in-frame clones only, with some absent. The table has approximately 740,000 clones, 80% to 95% seen once. Sequenced: naive CD8+ T cells sorted from blood. The receptors stem from a man between 25 and 39 years old in good health.

This rearrangement joins TRBV11-2 to TRBJ1-3; D is ambiguous. The CDR3 is made up of 16 amino acids. V shed 5 bases and J shed 0 bases, with 14 bases lying between them. Germline-derived CDR1 and CDR2 are SGHAT and FQNNGV. DNA of the CDR3: TGTGCCAGCAGCCCGGGTGAGGCTACCTCTGGAAACACCATATATTTT. The encoded protein is CASSPGEATSGNTIYF.

The CDR3 sequence is CASSQESAGENIQYF. CDR3 coding DNA: TGTGCCAGCAGCCAAGAATCGGCCGGGGAAAACATTCAGTACTTC. The chain has TRBV4-2 and TRBJ2-4; tentatively, D is TRBD2 (5 bases). The CDR3 is 15 residues long. Trimming shortened V by 0 bases and J by 5 bases, and 11 bases separated the two germline ends. Germline V gene sequence: CDR1 LGHNA, CDR2 YNFKEQ.

This chain links TRBV7-2 with TRBJ2-5; 9 positions agree with TRBD1. The V gene's germline CDR1 is SGHTA and CDR2 FQGNSA. The CDR3 has 15 residues. V was pared by 5 bases and J by 5 bases, with 9 bases of the junction left unmatched. The CDR3 reads CASSDKTGGMETQYF. The CDR3 bases are TGTGCCAGCAGCGATAAGACAGGGGGTATGGAGACCCAGTACTTC.

In nucleotides, the CDR3 is TGTGCCAGCAGGGGACAGGGAGGCTCTGGGGCCAACGTCCTGACTTTC. This encodes CASRGQGGSGANVLTF. The V and J genes are TRBV9 and TRBJ2-6; 9 bases are shared with TRBD1. CDR3 length: 16 amino acids. The germline V gene encodes CDR1 SGDLS and CDR2 YYNGEE. V shed 5 bases and J 0 bases; nucleotides not matched to a gene: 3.

The CDR3 reads CASRETGNWQPQHF. The CDR3 DNA reads as TGTGCCAGCAGGGAAACAGGGAACTGGCAGCCCCAGCATTTT. The J gene is TRBJ1-5, the V gene TRBV2; tentative D call: TRBD1 (6 bases). From germline, CDR1 is SNHLY and CDR2 FYNNEI. The V and J ends lost 6 bases and 7 bases respectively, with 16 bases between them. The CDR3 totals 14 residues.

Only one count was recorded for this clone. The chain is built from TRBV15 and TRBJ2-7; D is uncertain. The CDR3 consists of 14 residues. Between the trimmed V and J ends, which lost 0 bases and 3 bases, there was a span of 9 bases. Germline loops: CDR1 LNHNV, CDR2 YYDKDF (reference sequence). CDR3 protein: CATSRERADYEQYF. The CDR3 nucleotides are TGTGCCACCAGCAGAGAAAGGGCCGACTACGAGCAGTACTTC.

The CDR3 DNA reads as TGTGCCAGCAGTTTCGAGGGATTTACTGGAAACACCATATATTTT. Protein sequence: CASSFEGFTGNTIYF. V usage is TRBV28 and J usage is TRBJ1-3; D not certain. Per the germline V gene, CDR1 is MDHEN and CDR2 is SYDVKM. The V end was cut by 3 bases, the J end by 2 bases, with 11 bases between. This CDR3 is built from 15 residues.

The chain links TRBV19 to TRBJ2-1; no clear D. The length of the CDR3 is 14 residues. V was trimmed by 5 bases and J by 3 bases, leaving 11 bases between them. Germline CDR1 and CDR2: LNHDA and SQIVND (reference sequence). CDR3 region: CASSYRGNYNEQFF. CDR3 sequence (DNA): TGTGCCAGTAGTTATCGCGGAAACTACAATGAGCAGTTCTTC.

V is TRBV2 and J is TRBJ1-1; maybe TRBD1 (5 bases). CDR3 size: 14 residues. Trimming pared 8 bases from V and 1 base from J, leaving 14 bases between. The germline gives CDR1 SNHLY, CDR2 FYNNEI. The DNA for the CDR3 is TGTGCCAGCGGGCTAGGGGCGGCGAACACTGAAGCTTTCTTT. It is translated as CASGLGAANTEAFF.

The chain employs TRBV5-1 and TRBJ2-7; D not resolved. Trimming cost V 4 bases and J 3 bases, with 5 bases left between them. CDR3 length equals 11 residues. Germline CDR1 SGHRS, CDR2 YFSETQ. The CDR3 loop reads CASSANYEQYF. The CDR3 DNA follows: TGCGCCAGCAGCGCTAACTACGAGCAGTACTTC.

The table lists this clone with a few counts. This sequence joins TRBV11-2 and TRBJ2-7; 7 bases line up with TRBD2. With 1 base clipped from V and 3 bases from J, the junction kept 6 bases outside the gene matches. The CDR3 has 15 residues. CDR1 and CDR2 from the germline V gene are SGHAT and FQNNGV. The CDR3 region is CASSLGWEGLYEQYF. As DNA, the CDR3 is TGTGCCAGCAGCTTAGGGTGGGAGGGCCTCTACGAGCAGTACTTC.

CDR3 bases: TGTGCCAGCAGTGAGCCGGGGTACAATGAGCAGTTCTTC. Amino acid sequence: CASSEPGYNEQFF. This chain joins TRBV2 and TRBJ2-1, with a possible D match to TRBD2 (5 bases). Germline CDR1 SNHLY, CDR2 FYNNEI. The germline V and J ends were trimmed by 3 bases and 4 bases, with 7 bases remaining between them. CDR3 length: 13 residues.

The rearrangement joins TRBV10-3 to TRBJ2-2; TRBD2 is a possible D gene (6 bases). Germline V CDR1 and CDR2: ENHRY, SYGVKD. Deletions cut 3 bases from V and 3 bases from J, with 14 bases between. This CDR3 is built from 16 residues. CDR3 loop: CAISDGLWGDTGELFF. The CDR3 region has the DNA TGTGCCATCAGTGACGGACTCTGGGGGGACACCGGGGAGCTGTTTTTT.

The chain couples TRBV19 to TRBJ1-2; D unclear. V was shortened by 8 bases and J by 4 bases, with 11 bases between the two germline ends. The CDR3 sequence is 12 residues long. CDR1 and CDR2 from the germline V gene are LNHDA and SQIVND (reference sequence). The CDR3 sequence: CASLDASYGYTF. DNA of the CDR3: TGTGCCAGTTTGGACGCTAGCTATGGCTACACCTTC.

The chain is built from TRBV19 and TRBJ2-1; no clear D gene. The CDR3 covers 13 residues. The germline gives CDR1 LNHDA, CDR2 SQIVND (reference sequence). V was shortened by 5 bases and J by 4 bases, with 9 bases between the two germline ends. This CDR3 reads CASSSDSYNEQFF. Here the CDR3 DNA reads TGTGCCAGTAGTTCTGACTCGTACAATGAGCAGTTCTTC.

The rearrangement links TRBV7-9 to TRBJ1-1, with D possibly being TRBD1 (5 bases). Germline loops: CDR1 SEHNR, CDR2 FQNEAQ (reference sequence). This CDR3 spans 16 amino acids. The ends were cut back, 3 bases at V and 1 base at J, with 15 bases in the middle. CDR3 DNA sequence: TGTGCCAGCAGCTTGCCGACAGACGGACGGAACACTGAAGCTTTCTTT. It yields the protein CASSLPTDGRNTEAFF.

The V call is TRBV6-1, the J call TRBJ2-7; no firm D call. Per the germline V gene, CDR1 is MNHNS and CDR2 is SASEGT. The V gene lost 2 bases and the J gene lost 2 bases, with 10 bases spanning the gap. This CDR3 spans 14 amino acids. Here the CDR3 reads CASSEKDFTYEQYF. CDR3 bases: TGTGCCAGCAGTGAAAAGGATTTCACCTACGAGCAGTACTTC.

The chain recombines TRBV14 with TRBJ2-7; TRBD2 matches 7 bases. CDR1 SGHDN and CDR2 FVKESK come from the germline V gene. J lost 0 bases, V lost 7 bases, and 6 bases had no gene match. The CDR3 runs 14 residues. The CDR3 loop reads CASNAAGVSYEQYF. In DNA form, the CDR3 reads TGTGCCAGCAACGCGGCGGGAGTCTCCTACGAGCAGTACTTC.

The CDR3 reads CASSETGTGGVEQYF. CDR3 in DNA: TGTGCCAGCAGCGAGACCGGGACAGGGGGGGTCGAGCAGTACTTC. The rearrangement links TRBV9 to TRBJ2-7, with TRBD1 matching 11 bases. This CDR3 is built from 15 residues. Germline CDR1 is SGDLS and CDR2 is YYNGEE. V lost 3 bases, J lost 6 bases, and 8 bases stayed unmatched.